This T cell receptor beta chain was documented in a study of radiotherapy plus CTLA-4 blockade in lung cancer. It was focal radiation plus CTLA-4 blockade with ipilimumab that patients with chemo-refractory metastatic non-small-cell lung cancer received. The germline V gene encodes CDR1 SGHAT and CDR2 FQNNGV. V shed 1 base and J shed 4 bases, with 7 bases lying between them. The CDR3 covers 13 residues. This clone was seen only once. The assay was immunoSEQ multiplex PCR, and TCRdb's table has in-frame clones only and misses some. The sample has about 60,000 clones; 77% are singletons. The sample consisted of peripheral blood, taken from a patient treated with radiotherapy plus ipilimumab. This TCR came from a human donor with non-small cell lung cancer who had a partial response to radiotherapy plus ipilimumab. The chain uses TRBV11-2 and TRBJ1-1, with no clear D. This CDR3 reads CASSLGYGTEAFF. The CDR3 nucleotides read TGTGCCAGCAGCTTAGGATACGGCACTGAAGCTTTCTTT.